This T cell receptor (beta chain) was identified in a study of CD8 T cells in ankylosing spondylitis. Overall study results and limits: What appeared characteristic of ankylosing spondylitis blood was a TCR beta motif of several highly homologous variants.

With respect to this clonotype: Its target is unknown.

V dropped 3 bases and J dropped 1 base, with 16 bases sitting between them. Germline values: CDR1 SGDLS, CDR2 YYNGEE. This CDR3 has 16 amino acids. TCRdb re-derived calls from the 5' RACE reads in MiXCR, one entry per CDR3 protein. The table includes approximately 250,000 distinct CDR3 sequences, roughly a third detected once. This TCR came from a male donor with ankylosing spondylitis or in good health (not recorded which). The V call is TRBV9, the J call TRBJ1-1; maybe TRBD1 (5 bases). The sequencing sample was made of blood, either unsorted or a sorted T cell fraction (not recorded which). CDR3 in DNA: TGTGCCAGCAGCGCAGACCGATTCACAGGGAACACTGAAGCTTTCTTT. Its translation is CASSADRFTGNTEAFF. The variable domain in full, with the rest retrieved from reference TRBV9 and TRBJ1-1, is DSGVTQTPKHLITATGQRVTLRCSPRSGDLSVYWYQQSLDQGLQFLIQYYNGEERAKGNILERFSAQQFPDLHSELNLSSLELGDSALYFCASSADRFTGNTEAFFGQGTRLTVV.